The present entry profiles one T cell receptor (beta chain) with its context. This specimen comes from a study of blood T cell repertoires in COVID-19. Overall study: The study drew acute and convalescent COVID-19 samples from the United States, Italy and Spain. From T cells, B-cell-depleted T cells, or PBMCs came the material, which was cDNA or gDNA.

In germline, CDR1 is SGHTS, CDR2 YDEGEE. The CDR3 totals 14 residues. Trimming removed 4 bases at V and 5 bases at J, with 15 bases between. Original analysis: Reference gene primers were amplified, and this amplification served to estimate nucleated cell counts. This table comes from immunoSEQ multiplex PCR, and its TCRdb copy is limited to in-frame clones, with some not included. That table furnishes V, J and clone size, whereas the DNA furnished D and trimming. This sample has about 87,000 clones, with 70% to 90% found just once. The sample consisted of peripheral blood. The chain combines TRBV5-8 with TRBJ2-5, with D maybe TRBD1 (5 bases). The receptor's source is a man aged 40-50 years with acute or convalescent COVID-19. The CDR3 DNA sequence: TGTGCCAGCAGCCCGGACATGGGATGGGAGACCCAGTACTTC. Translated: CASSPDMGWETQYF.